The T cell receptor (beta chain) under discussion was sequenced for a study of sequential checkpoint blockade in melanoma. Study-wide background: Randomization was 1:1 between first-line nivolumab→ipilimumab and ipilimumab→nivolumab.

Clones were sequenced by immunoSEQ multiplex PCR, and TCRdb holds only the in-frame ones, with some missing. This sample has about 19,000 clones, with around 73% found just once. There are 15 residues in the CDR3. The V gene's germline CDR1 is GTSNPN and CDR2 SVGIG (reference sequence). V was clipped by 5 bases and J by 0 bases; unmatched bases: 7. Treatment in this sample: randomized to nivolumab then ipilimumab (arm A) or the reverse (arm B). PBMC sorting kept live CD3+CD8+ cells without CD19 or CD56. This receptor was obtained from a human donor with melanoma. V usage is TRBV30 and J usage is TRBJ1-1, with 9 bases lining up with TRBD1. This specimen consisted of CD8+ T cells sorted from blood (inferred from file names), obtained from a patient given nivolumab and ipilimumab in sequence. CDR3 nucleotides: TGTGCCTGGGGGATGGGGACAGGGATGAACACTGAAGCTTTCTTT. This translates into CAWGMGTGMNTEAFF.